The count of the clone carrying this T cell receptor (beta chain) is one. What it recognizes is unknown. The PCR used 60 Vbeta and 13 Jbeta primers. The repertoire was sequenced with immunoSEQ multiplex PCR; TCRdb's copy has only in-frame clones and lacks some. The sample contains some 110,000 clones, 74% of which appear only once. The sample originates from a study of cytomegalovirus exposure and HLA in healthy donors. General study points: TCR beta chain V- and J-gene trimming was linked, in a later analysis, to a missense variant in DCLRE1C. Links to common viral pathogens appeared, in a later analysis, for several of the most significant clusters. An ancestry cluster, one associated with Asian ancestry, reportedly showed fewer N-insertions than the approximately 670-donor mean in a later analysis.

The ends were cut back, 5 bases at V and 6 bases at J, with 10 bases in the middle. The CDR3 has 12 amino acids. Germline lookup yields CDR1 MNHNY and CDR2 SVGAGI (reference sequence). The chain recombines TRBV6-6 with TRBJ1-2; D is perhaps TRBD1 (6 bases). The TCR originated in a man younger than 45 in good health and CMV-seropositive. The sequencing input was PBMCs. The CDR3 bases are TGTGCCAGCAGTCACAGGGACGATGGCTACACCTTC. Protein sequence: CASSHRDDGYTF.